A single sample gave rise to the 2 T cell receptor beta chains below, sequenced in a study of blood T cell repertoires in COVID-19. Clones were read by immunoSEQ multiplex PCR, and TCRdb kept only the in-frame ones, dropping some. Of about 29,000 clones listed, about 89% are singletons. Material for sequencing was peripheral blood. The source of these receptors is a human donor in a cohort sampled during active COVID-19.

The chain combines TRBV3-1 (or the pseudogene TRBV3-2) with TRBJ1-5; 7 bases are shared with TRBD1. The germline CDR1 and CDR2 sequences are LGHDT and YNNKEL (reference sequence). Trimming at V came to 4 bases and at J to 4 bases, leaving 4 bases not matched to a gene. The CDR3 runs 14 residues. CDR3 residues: CASSPETGNQPQHF. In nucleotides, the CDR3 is TGTGCCAGCAGCCCAGAGACAGGGAATCAGCCCCAGCATTTT.

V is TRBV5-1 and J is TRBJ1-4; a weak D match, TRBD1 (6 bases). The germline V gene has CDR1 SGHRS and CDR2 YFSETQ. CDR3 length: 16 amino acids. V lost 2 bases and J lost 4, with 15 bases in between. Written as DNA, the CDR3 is TGCGCCAGCAGCTTAGCCCCCCCAGGGGTTAATGAAAAACTGTTTTTT. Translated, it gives CASSLAPPGVNEKLFF. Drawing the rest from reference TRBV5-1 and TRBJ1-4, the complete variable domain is KAGVTQTPRYLIKTRGQQVTLSCSPISGHRSVSWYQQTPGQGLQFLFEYFSETQRNKGNFPGRFSGRQFSNSRSEMNVSTLELGDSALYLCASSLAPPGVNEKLFFGSGTQLSVL.